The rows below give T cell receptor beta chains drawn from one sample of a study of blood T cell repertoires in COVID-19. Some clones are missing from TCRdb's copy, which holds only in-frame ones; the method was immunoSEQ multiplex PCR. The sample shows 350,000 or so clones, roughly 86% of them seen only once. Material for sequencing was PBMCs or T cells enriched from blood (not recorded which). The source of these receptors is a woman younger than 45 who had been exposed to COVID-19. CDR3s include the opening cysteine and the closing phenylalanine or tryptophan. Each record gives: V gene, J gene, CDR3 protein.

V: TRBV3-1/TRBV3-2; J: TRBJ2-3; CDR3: CASSHGTSGTDTQYF
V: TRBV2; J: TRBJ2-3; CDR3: CATTTSGPSTDTQYF
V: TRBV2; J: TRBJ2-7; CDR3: CASLLVSYEQYF
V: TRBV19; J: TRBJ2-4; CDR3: CASRTGTGGQNIQYF
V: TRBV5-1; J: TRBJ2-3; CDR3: CASSLTSGSRTDTQYF
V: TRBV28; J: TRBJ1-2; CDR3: CASSFAGLYGYTF
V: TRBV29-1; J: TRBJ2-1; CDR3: CSVYTGTSVVQFF
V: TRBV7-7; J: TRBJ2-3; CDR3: CASSRGQGPPDTQYF
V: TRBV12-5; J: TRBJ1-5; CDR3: CASGLGGYSNQPQHF
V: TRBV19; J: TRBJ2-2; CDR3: CASSTSGGAGELFF
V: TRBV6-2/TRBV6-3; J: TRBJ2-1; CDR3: CASSWTSGGYNEQFF
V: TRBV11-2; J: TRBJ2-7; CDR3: CASSLVGGTYEQYF
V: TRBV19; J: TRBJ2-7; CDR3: CASSTYVSSGSPYEQYF
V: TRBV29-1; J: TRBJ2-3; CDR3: CSVGAYGSLADTQYF
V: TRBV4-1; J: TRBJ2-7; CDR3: CASSQGDSLGEQYF